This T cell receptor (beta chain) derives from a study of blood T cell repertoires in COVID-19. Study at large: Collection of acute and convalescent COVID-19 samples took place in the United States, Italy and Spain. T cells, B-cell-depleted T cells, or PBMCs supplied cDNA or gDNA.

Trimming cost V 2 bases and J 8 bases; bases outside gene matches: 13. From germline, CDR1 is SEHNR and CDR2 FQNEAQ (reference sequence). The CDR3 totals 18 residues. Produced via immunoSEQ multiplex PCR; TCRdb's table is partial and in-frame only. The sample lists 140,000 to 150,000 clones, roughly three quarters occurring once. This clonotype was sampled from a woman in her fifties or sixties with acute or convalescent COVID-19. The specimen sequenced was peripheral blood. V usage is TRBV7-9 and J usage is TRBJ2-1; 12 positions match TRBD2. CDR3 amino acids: CASSLPPRLAGVRDEQFF. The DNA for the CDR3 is TGTGCCAGCAGCTTACCCCCCCGACTAGCGGGAGTTCGCGATGAGCAGTTCTTC.